The 23 T cell receptor beta chains below were found in one sample sequenced in a study of shared clonotypes between healthy human individuals. The table came from immunoSEQ multiplex PCR; TCRdb's copy has only in-frame clones and leaves some out. The repertoire includes about 2.3 million clones, 80% to 95% of them detected once, and 0.37% sits in the top ten. Sequencing was done on a sample of naive CD4+ T cells from PBMCs. The sample's subset: CD45RA+ positively selected. These receptors came from a man between 18 and 29 years old in good health. Some clones in this sample may be carry-over from other donors' samples.

The chain carries TRBV25-1 and TRBJ2-7, with D tentatively TRBD1 (5 bases). V shed 4 bases and J shed 1 base, with 8 bases lying between them. The CDR3 runs to 13 residues. The germline CDR1 and CDR2 sequences are MGHDK and SYGVNS. CDR3: CASSVQGSYEQYF. The CDR3 DNA is TGTGCCAGCAGTGTCCAGGGATCCTACGAGCAGTACTTC.

The rearrangement links TRBV12-5 to TRBJ2-5; D remains unclear. Germline V gene lookup returns CDR1 LGHNT and CDR2 FRNRAP. The CDR3 length is 13 residues. V lost 2 bases and J 9 bases, leaving 13 bases between the germline ends. CDR3 sequence reads: CASGLRWGLAQYF. CDR3 in DNA: TGTGCTAGTGGTTTGCGTTGGGGTTTGGCCCAGTACTTC.

The V and J genes are TRBV6-6 and TRBJ1-1; D gene ambiguous. The CDR3 runs 13 residues. Germline CDR1 MNHNY, CDR2 SVGAGI (reference sequence). V lost 2 bases and J 6 bases, leaving 10 bases between the germline ends. CDR3 nucleotide sequence: TGTGCCAGCAGTTACAGCGCCCCCCCTGAAGCTTTCTTT. It specifies CASSYSAPPEAFF.

The chain has TRBV11-2 and TRBJ2-7, with D unresolved. Germline lookup yields CDR1 SGHAT and CDR2 FQNNGV. Deletions cut 2 bases from V and 0 bases from J, with 8 bases between. The CDR3 totals 14 residues. CDR3 loop: CASSLLASSYEQYF. The CDR3 nucleotides read TGTGCCAGCAGCTTATTAGCCAGCTCCTACGAGCAGTACTTC.

This chain connects TRBV28 to TRBJ2-7; tentative D call: TRBD1 (5 bases). V gave up 5 bases and J gave up 3 bases, with 8 bases separating them. The CDR3 is 12 amino acids. Germline loops: CDR1 MDHEN, CDR2 SYDVKM. In DNA form, the CDR3 reads TGTGCCAGCAGTAGACAGTACTACGAGCAGTACTTC. It yields the protein CASSRQYYEQYF.

On this clone: At the DNA level, this CDR3 is encoded by other sequences in the same sample as well. The chain joins TRBV9 to TRBJ2-3; 10 bases map to TRBD2. The CDR3 is 16 residues long. CDR1 SGDLS and CDR2 YYNGEE come from the germline V gene. Trimming cost V 4 bases and J 2 bases; bases outside gene matches: 7. CDR3 sequence: CASSPRTSGATDTQYF. The CDR3 nucleotides read TGTGCCAGCAGCCCGCGGACTAGCGGAGCCACAGATACGCAGTATTTT.

This chain connects TRBV6-1 to TRBJ1-2; 7 nucleotides align to TRBD1. The V and J ends lost 4 bases and 8 bases, in that order; junction bases with no gene match: 7. From germline, CDR1 is MNHNS and CDR2 SASEGT. The CDR3 is 13 amino acids. DNA of the CDR3: TGTGCCAGCAGTGCACGACGACAGGGAGGCTACACCTTC. This translates into CASSARRQGGYTF.

The V and J genes are TRBV6-5 and TRBJ2-5; D call uncertain. Per germline, CDR1 MNHEY and CDR2 SVGAGI. The CDR3 consists of 15 residues. Trimming shortened V by 5 bases and J by 4 bases, and 17 bases separated the two germline ends. The CDR3 spells CASSPKGLGRETQYF. The CDR3 DNA sequence: TGTGCCAGCAGTCCCAAGGGTTTGGGTAGAGAGACCCAGTACTTC.

For this clone: Other DNA sequences from this sample encode an identical CDR3 as well. The chain couples TRBV9 to TRBJ2-3; D is undetermined. Germline V gene sequence: CDR1 SGDLS, CDR2 YYNGEE. The CDR3 length is 14 residues. V was clipped by 1 base and J by 0 bases, with 6 bases between them. The CDR3 sequence is CASSVLSSTDTQYF. CDR3 coding DNA: TGTGCCAGCAGCGTACTCTCTAGCACAGATACGCAGTATTTT.

CDR3 in DNA: TGTGCCATCAGTGAGTTTAGTTCGAACACTGAAGCTTTCTTT. It yields the protein CAISEFSSNTEAFF. The chain is built from TRBV10-3 and TRBJ1-1; D remains unclear. Deletions cut 1 base from V and 1 base from J, with 7 bases between. Germline CDR1 reads ENHRY; CDR2 reads SYGVKD. The length of the CDR3 is 14 residues.

This sequence joins TRBV11-2 and TRBJ2-5; TRBD1 aligns across 9 bases. The end of the DNA fits TRBJ2-7 better, so the J call may be wrong. The germline V gene encodes CDR1 SGHAT and CDR2 FQNNGV. The CDR3 is 15 amino acids. CDR3 sequence reads: CASTLRAGQGYEQYF. The CDR3 coding sequence is TGTGCCAGCACCCTTCGGGCGGGACAGGGCTACGAGCAGTACTTC.

The chain joins TRBV7-3 to TRBJ2-3; D remains unclear. V was pared by 5 bases and J by 3 bases, with 6 bases between. Germline-derived CDR1 and CDR2 are SGHTA and FQGTGA. The CDR3 totals 12 residues. The CDR3 spells CASSDQTDTQYF. In DNA form, the CDR3 reads TGTGCCAGCAGCGACCAAACAGATACGCAGTATTTT.

This chain links TRBV14 with TRBJ2-7; D remains ambiguous. Trimming pared 0 bases from V and 3 bases from J, leaving 9 bases between. The CDR3 contains 14 residues. Per germline, CDR1 SGHDN and CDR2 FVKESK. The CDR3 DNA sequence: TGTGCCAGCAGCCAAGATCCTGCAGACTACGAGCAGTACTTC. Translation gives CASSQDPADYEQYF.

V and J are TRBV6-1 and TRBJ1-2; 7 bases map to TRBD1. Trimming removed 4 bases from V and 7 bases from J; junction bases left unmatched: 6. Germline V gives CDR1 MNHNS, CDR2 SASEGT. The CDR3 loop spans 13 amino acids. CDR3 residues: CASSGDRVGGYTF. CDR3 DNA sequence: TGTGCCAGCAGTGGAGACAGGGTGGGTGGCTACACCTTC.

J is TRBJ2-3 and V is TRBV4-3; 10 positions match TRBD2. Germline V CDR1 and CDR2: LGHNA, YSLEER. This CDR3 comprises 15 residues. J lost 2 bases, V lost 4 bases, and 3 bases had no gene match. The CDR3 here is CASSLSGGPTDTQYF. In nucleotides, the CDR3 is TGCGCCAGCAGCCTTAGCGGGGGGCCCACAGATACGCAGTATTTT.

The V call is TRBV6-1, the J call TRBJ1-2; the D gene is possibly TRBD1 (5 bases). This CDR3 has 16 amino acids. The V gene's germline CDR1 is MNHNS and CDR2 SASEGT. Trimming pared 0 bases from V and 1 base from J, leaving 12 bases between. The CDR3 DNA sequence: TGTGCCAGCAGTGAAGCAAGAGGGGACCTTAACTATGGCTACACCTTC. Its translation is CASSEARGDLNYGYTF.

This chain links TRBV9 with TRBJ2-2; 10 nucleotides line up with TRBD2. This CDR3 has 17 amino acids. The ends lost 0 bases at V and 4 bases at J; junction bases unmatched: 6. The V gene's germline CDR1 is SGDLS and CDR2 YYNGEE. The CDR3 reads CASSVANSGRTTGELFF. CDR3 DNA: TGTGCCAGCAGCGTAGCTAATAGCGGGAGGACCACCGGGGAGCTGTTTTTT.

The sample holds one count of this clone. This chain uses TRBV5-1 with TRBJ1-1, with D possibly being TRBD1 (6 bases). Germline V lookup: CDR1 SGHRS, CDR2 YFSETQ. This CDR3 has 16 residues. The V and J ends lost 0 bases and 4 bases respectively, with 16 bases between them. CDR3: CASSLANGGHGTEAFF. CDR3 nucleotide sequence: TGCGCCAGCAGCTTGGCCAACGGGGGGCATGGCACTGAAGCTTTCTTT.

V is TRBV19 and J is TRBJ2-1; unclear D gene. The CDR3 sequence is 14 residues long. Trimming removed 1 base at V and 10 bases at J, with 14 bases between. CDR1 LNHDA and CDR2 SQIVND come from the germline V gene (reference sequence). The CDR3 sequence is CASSIGLGMGEQFF. In nucleotides, the CDR3 is TGTGCCAGTAGTATAGGACTCGGTATGGGCGAGCAGTTCTTC.

The chain is built from TRBV4-3 and TRBJ1-5; 8 bases are a match to TRBD1. CDR1 is LGHNA and CDR2 is YSLEER in the germline V gene. The ends lost 0 bases at V and 6 bases at J; junction bases unmatched: 10. The CDR3 runs to 17 residues. The CDR3 protein is CASSQDIQGARVQPQHF. CDR3 sequence (DNA): TGCGCCAGCAGCCAAGATATTCAGGGGGCGAGGGTTCAGCCCCAGCATTTT.

V and J are TRBV6-5 and TRBJ1-3, with 7 bases fitting TRBD1. J gave up 4 bases and V 6 bases, and 6 bases lay outside the gene matches. CDR3 length equals 14 residues. Germline-derived CDR1 and CDR2 are MNHEY and SVGAGI. This CDR3 is CASRLQGLGNTIYF. CDR3 nucleotides: TGTGCCAGCAGATTACAGGGGCTGGGAAACACCATATATTTT.

This clone was recorded once. The V gene is TRBV28, the J gene TRBJ1-3; D is possibly TRBD1 (5 bases). The germline gives CDR1 MDHEN, CDR2 SYDVKM. V dropped 2 bases and J dropped 4 bases, with 9 bases sitting between them. The CDR3 is made up of 14 amino acids. CDR3 sequence (DNA): TGTGCCAGCAGTTTAGGGGGGAGAGGAAACACCATATATTTT. Its protein is CASSLGGRGNTIYF.

The rearrangement links TRBV11-2 to TRBJ2-1, with 14 bases matching TRBD2. J gave up 11 bases and V 2 bases, and 5 bases lay outside the gene matches. This CDR3 region has 15 residues. CDR1 is SGHAT, CDR2 FQNNGV, per germline. CDR3 in DNA: TGTGCCAGCAGCTTACGACTAGCGGGAGGGCCTAAGCAGTTCTTC. Translated, it gives CASSLRLAGGPKQFF.